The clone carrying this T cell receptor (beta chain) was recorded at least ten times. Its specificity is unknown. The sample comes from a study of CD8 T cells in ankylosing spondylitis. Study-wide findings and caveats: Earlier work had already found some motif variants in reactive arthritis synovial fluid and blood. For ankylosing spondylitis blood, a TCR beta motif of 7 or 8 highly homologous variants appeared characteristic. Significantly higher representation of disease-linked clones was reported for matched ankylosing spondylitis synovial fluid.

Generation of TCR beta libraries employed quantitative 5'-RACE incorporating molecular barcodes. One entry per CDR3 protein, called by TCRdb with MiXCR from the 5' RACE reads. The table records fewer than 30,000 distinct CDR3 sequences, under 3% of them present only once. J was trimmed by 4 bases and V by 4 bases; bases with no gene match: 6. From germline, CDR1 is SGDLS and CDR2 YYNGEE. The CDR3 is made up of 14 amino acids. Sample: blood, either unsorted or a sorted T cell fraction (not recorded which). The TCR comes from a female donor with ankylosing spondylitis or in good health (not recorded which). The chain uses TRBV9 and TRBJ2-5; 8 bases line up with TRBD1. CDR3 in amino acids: CASSYGQGGETQYF. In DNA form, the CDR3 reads TGTGCCAGCAGCTACGGACAGGGTGGAGAGACCCAGTACTTC. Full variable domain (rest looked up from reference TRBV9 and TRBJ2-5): DSGVTQTPKHLITATGQRVTLRCSPRSGDLSVYWYQQSLDQGLQFLIQYYNGEERAKGNILERFSAQQFPDLHSELNLSSLELGDSALYFCASSYGQGGETQYFGPGTRLLVL.